This is a list of T cell receptor beta chains from one sample in a study of T cells in localized non-small cell lung cancer. Here immunoSEQ multiplex PCR was the method, and the copy in TCRdb shows in-frame clones only, minus some. The sample lists about 82,000 clones, about 78% occurring once. The source material was PBMCs, sampled before any cancer treatment. The receptors originated from a man between 40 and 70 years old with stage II squamous cell lung carcinoma. Each CDR3 is given with its conserved first and last residue. The D gene is left open where the match is weak. Only part of the rows carry a size: once, few, many, or a class if the clone is expanded.

d_call	v_call	j_call	clone_size	cdr3_nt	cdr3_aa
TRBD1	TRBV7-2	TRBJ1-5	.	TGTGCCACAGTCAGTGTGCCGGGACAGGGGTCGGGGCCCCAGCATTTT	CATVSVPGQGSGPQHF
.	TRBV10-3	TRBJ1-2	.	TGTGCCATCAGTGCAATCGGGACTTCGTATGGCTACACCTTC	CAISAIGTSYGYTF
.	TRBV4-1	TRBJ2-3	.	TGCGCCAGCAGCCATCAAGCTGTTTACAGCCCTAGCACAGATACGCAGTATTTT	CASSHQAVYSPSTDTQYF
.	TRBV6-1	TRBJ1-1	.	TGTGCCAGCAGGGAGGGCCTTACGAGCACTGAAGCTTTCTTT	CASREGLTSTEAFF
.	TRBV19	TRBJ2-2	.	TGTGCCAGTTCCCCGACTTTATTGAACACCGGGGAGCTGTTTTTT	CASSPTLLNTGELFF
TRBD2	TRBV9	TRBJ2-1	.	TGTGCCAGCAGCCTGTCTAGCGGGAGCTCCTACAATGAGCAGTTCTTC	CASSLSSGSSYNEQFF
TRBD2	TRBV7-8	TRBJ2-7	.	TGTGCCAGCAACATGTTCCCTAGCGGGTACGAGCAGTACTTC	CASNMFPSGYEQYF
.	TRBV19	TRBJ2-1	.	TGTGCCAGTAGTATAGCCCCGGGCAATGAGCAGTTCTTC	CASSIAPGNEQFF
.	TRBV28	TRBJ2-2	.	TGTGCCAGCACCCAAGACCCGGAGACCGGGGAGCTGTTTTTT	CASTQDPETGELFF
TRBD1	TRBV6-6	TRBJ2-2	few	TGTGCCAGCAGCCCGATTGGCAGGGGGAGAATCGGGGAGCTGTTTTTT	CASSPIGRGRIGELFF
.	TRBV5-4	TRBJ2-5	.	TGTGCCAGCAGCCGTCGATCCTCCGGAGAGACCCAGTACTTC	CASSRRSSGETQYF
TRBD1	TRBV6-1	TRBJ1-2	.	TGTGCCAGCAGCCCCACCGGGACAGGGGCCTATGGCTACACCTTC	CASSPTGTGAYGYTF
.	TRBV6-1	TRBJ1-2	.	TGTGCCAGCAACTCGAGGGTGGGGGACTATGGCTACACCTTC	CASNSRVGDYGYTF